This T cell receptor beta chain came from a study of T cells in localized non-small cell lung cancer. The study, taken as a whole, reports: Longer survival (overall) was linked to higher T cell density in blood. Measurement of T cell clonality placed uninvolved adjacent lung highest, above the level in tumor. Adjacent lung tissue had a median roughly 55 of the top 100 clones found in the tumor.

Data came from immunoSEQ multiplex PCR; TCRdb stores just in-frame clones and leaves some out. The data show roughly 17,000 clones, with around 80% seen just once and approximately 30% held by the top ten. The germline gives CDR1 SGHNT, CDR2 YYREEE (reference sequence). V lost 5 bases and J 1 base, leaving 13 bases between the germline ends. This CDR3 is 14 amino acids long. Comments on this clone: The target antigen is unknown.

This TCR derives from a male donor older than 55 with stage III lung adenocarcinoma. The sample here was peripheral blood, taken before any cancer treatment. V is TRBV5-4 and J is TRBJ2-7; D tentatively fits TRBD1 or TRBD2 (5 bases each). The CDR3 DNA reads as TGTGCCAGCAGTTTTGGGACGGGGTCCTACGAGCAGTACTTC. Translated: CASSFGTGSYEQYF.